This T cell receptor (beta chain) was profiled in a study of glioma-infiltrating T cells. Amplification of TCR alpha and beta CDR3 regions from RNA used iRepertoire nested multiplex PCR. MiXCR, run by TCRdb on the multiplex PCR reads, gives a single entry per CDR3 protein. The sample records tens of thousands of distinct CDR3 sequences, 40% being singletons. The CDR3 runs 14 residues. The germline CDR1 and CDR2 sequences are SGHTA and FQGTGA. The V gene is TRBV7-3, the J gene TRBJ2-1; D perhaps matches TRBD1 (5 bases). The sample taken for sequencing was glioma tissue, nonneoplastic brain tissue, or PBMCs (not recorded which). The source is a human donor with low-grade glioma or glioblastoma, undergoing nonglioma brain surgery, or in good health (not recorded which). The CDR3 coding sequence is TGTGTTAGCAGCTTAACAGCAGGGCTTAATGAGCAGTTCTTC. Translated: CVSSLTAGLNEQFF.